This T cell receptor (beta chain) was captured in a study of CD8 T cells in ankylosing spondylitis. Findings and limits, study-wide: Significant enrichment of disease-linked clones was reported in matched ankylosing spondylitis synovial fluid. Past studies reported some motif variants in reactive arthritis synovial fluid and blood.

This clonotype has at least ten counts. Its antigen is not known. The junction differs from germline at one of its ends, possibly a read error. For TCR beta, libraries came from quantitative 5'-RACE with molecular barcodes. TCRdb re-called the 5' RACE reads with MiXCR, one entry per CDR3 protein. The sample has around 220,000 distinct CDR3 sequences; about 10% are singletons. Germline CDR1 KGHDR, CDR2 SFDVKD. This CDR3 has 13 amino acids. The rearrangement uses TRBV24-1 and TRBJ2-7; D unresolved. Source material: blood, either unsorted or a sorted T cell fraction (not recorded which). This receptor was taken from a male donor with ankylosing spondylitis or in good health (not recorded which). The DNA for the CDR3 is TGTGCCACCACTGATCCCCGCTCCTACGAGCAGTACTTC. Protein: CATTDPRSYEQYF.